Listed below are T cell receptor beta chains from one sample, sequenced in a study of blood T cell repertoires in COVID-19. TCRdb's copy holds only in-frame clones and misses some; the assay was immunoSEQ multiplex PCR. The sample shows over 95,000 clones, roughly 80% of them seen only once. Sequencing used peripheral blood. All receptors derive from a human donor in a cohort sampled during active COVID-19. The CDR3 runs from the conserved cysteine through the conserved F or W. Each record gives: CDR3 protein, CDR3 DNA, V gene, CDR3 length, D gene, J gene, clone size. The D gene is left open where the match is weak. Some rows mark clone size as missing; the rest say once, few, many or name a class of expanded clone.

CDR3aa: CASSPGQGLGYTF; CDR3nt: TGTGCCAGCAGCCCGGGACAGGGACTTGGCTACACCTTC; v_gene: TRBV3-1/TRBV3-2; len: 13; d_gene: TRBD1; j_gene: TRBJ1-2; abundance: .
CDR3aa: CASSLWTLANEQYF; CDR3nt: TGTGCCAGCAGCTTATGGACACTAGCTAACGAGCAGTACTTC; v_gene: TRBV5-4; len: 14; d_gene: .; j_gene: TRBJ2-7; abundance: few
CDR3aa: CASSLASIGEKLFF; CDR3nt: TGTGCCAGCAGCTTAGCTAGTATCGGTGAAAAACTGTTTTTT; v_gene: TRBV7-2; len: 14; d_gene: .; j_gene: TRBJ1-4; abundance: .
CDR3aa: CASSLEGDGYTF; CDR3nt: TGTGCCAGCAGCTTAGAGGGGGATGGCTACACCTTC; v_gene: TRBV7-6; len: 12; d_gene: .; j_gene: TRBJ1-2; abundance: .
CDR3aa: CAWTTGSSGNTIYF; CDR3nt: TGTGCCTGGACCACAGGGAGCTCTGGAAACACCATATATTTT; v_gene: TRBV30; len: 14; d_gene: .; j_gene: TRBJ1-3; abundance: once
CDR3aa: CASTPGQGLYEQYF; CDR3nt: TGTGCCAGCACCCCCGGGCAGGGTCTTTACGAGCAGTACTTC; v_gene: TRBV28; len: 14; d_gene: .; j_gene: TRBJ2-7; abundance: .
CDR3aa: CASSPGLAGTYEQYF; CDR3nt: TGTGCCAGCAGCCCAGGACTAGCGGGTACCTACGAGCAGTACTTC; v_gene: TRBV3-1/TRBV3-2; len: 15; d_gene: TRBD2; j_gene: TRBJ2-7; abundance: few
CDR3aa: CASSPSGSVTDTQYF; CDR3nt: TGTGCCAGCAGCCCAAGCGGGAGTGTGACAGATACGCAGTATTTT; v_gene: TRBV7-9; len: 15; d_gene: TRBD2; j_gene: TRBJ2-3; abundance: .
CDR3aa: CASSLAAGAYNEQFF; CDR3nt: TGTGCCAGCAGCTTGGCAGCGGGGGCCTACAATGAGCAGTTCTTC; v_gene: TRBV7-9; len: 15; d_gene: TRBD2; j_gene: TRBJ2-1; abundance: .
CDR3aa: CASSYSGGDYGYTF; CDR3nt: TGTGCCAGCAGTTACTCAGGCGGTGACTATGGCTACACCTTC; v_gene: TRBV6-2/TRBV6-3; len: 14; d_gene: .; j_gene: TRBJ1-2; abundance: .
CDR3aa: CASSLDSQGRSYEQYF; CDR3nt: TGTGCCAGCAGCTTAGACTCTCAGGGGAGATCCTACGAGCAGTACTTC; v_gene: TRBV7-2; len: 16; d_gene: .; j_gene: TRBJ2-7; abundance: few
CDR3aa: CAWARTGPVGAFF; CDR3nt: TGTGCCTGGGCTCGGACAGGCCCGGTGGGAGCTTTCTTT; v_gene: TRBV30; len: 13; d_gene: TRBD1; j_gene: TRBJ1-1; abundance: few
CDR3aa: CASSPTRTGGALTNYGYTF; CDR3nt: TGTGCCAGCAGCCCTACGAGGACAGGGGGGGCCCTGACTAACTATGGCTACACCTTC; v_gene: TRBV9; len: 19; d_gene: TRBD1; j_gene: TRBJ1-2; abundance: .
CDR3aa: CASSQVTLSQYF; CDR3nt: TGCGCCAGCAGTCAAGTCACCCTGAGCCAGTACTTC; v_gene: TRBV23-1; len: 12; d_gene: .; j_gene: TRBJ2-5; abundance: .
CDR3aa: CAWSPGFSYEQYF; CDR3nt: TGTGCCTGGAGCCCGGGATTCTCCTACGAGCAGTACTTC; v_gene: TRBV30; len: 13; d_gene: .; j_gene: TRBJ2-7; abundance: few
CDR3aa: CASSLTSGGHNEQFF; CDR3nt: TGTGCCAGCAGCTTAACGTCGGGGGGGCATAATGAGCAGTTCTTC; v_gene: TRBV7-3; len: 15; d_gene: TRBD2; j_gene: TRBJ2-1; abundance: .
CDR3aa: CASSRDYEQYF; CDR3nt: TGTGCCAGCAGTCGAGACTACGAGCAGTACTTC; v_gene: TRBV6-5; len: 11; d_gene: .; j_gene: TRBJ2-7; abundance: few
CDR3aa: CAGGTGGSYEQYF; CDR3nt: TGTGCCGGGGGGACAGGAGGCTCCTACGAGCAGTACTTC; v_gene: TRBV6-5; len: 13; d_gene: TRBD1; j_gene: TRBJ2-7; abundance: .
CDR3aa: CATSSRGAGDNYGYTF; CDR3nt: TGTGCCACCAGCTCCCGGGGGGCAGGGGATAACTATGGCTACACCTTC; v_gene: TRBV15; len: 16; d_gene: .; j_gene: TRBJ1-2; abundance: .
CDR3aa: CASSFETQYNEQFF; CDR3nt: TGTGCCAGCAGTTTTGAAACGCAGTACAATGAGCAGTTCTTC; v_gene: TRBV6-2/TRBV6-3; len: 14; d_gene: .; j_gene: TRBJ2-1; abundance: .
CDR3aa: CASSFGGRGTEAFF; CDR3nt: TGTGCCAGCAGCTTCGGGGGGAGGGGCACTGAAGCTTTCTTT; v_gene: TRBV27; len: 14; d_gene: .; j_gene: TRBJ1-1; abundance: .
CDR3aa: CASSIDSNYGYTF; CDR3nt: TGTGCCAGTAGTATAGACAGTAACTATGGCTACACCTTC; v_gene: TRBV19; len: 13; d_gene: .; j_gene: TRBJ1-2; abundance: .
CDR3aa: CASSGRGANYGYTF; CDR3nt: TGTGCCAGCAGTGGCAGGGGAGCTAACTATGGCTACACCTTC; v_gene: TRBV27; len: 14; d_gene: .; j_gene: TRBJ1-2; abundance: .
CDR3aa: CASSPGTSGGPRTGELFF; CDR3nt: TGTGCCAGCAGTCCAGGGACTAGCGGGGGGCCAAGGACCGGGGAGCTGTTTTTT; v_gene: TRBV6-2/TRBV6-3; len: 18; d_gene: TRBD2; j_gene: TRBJ2-2; abundance: .
CDR3aa: CASSQLLINTQYF; CDR3nt: TGTGCCAGCAGCCAACTCCTCATAAATACGCAGTATTTT; v_gene: TRBV5-6; len: 13; d_gene: .; j_gene: TRBJ2-3; abundance: .
CDR3aa: CASSLPRVLGNTIYF; CDR3nt: TGTGCCAGCAGTTTGCCCAGGGTTCTTGGAAACACCATATATTTT; v_gene: TRBV28; len: 15; d_gene: .; j_gene: TRBJ1-3; abundance: .
CDR3aa: CASSPPVQDHSYEQYF; CDR3nt: TGTGCCAGCTCACCACCTGTACAGGATCATTCCTACGAGCAGTACTTC; v_gene: TRBV18; len: 16; d_gene: .; j_gene: TRBJ2-7; abundance: .
CDR3aa: CASSQGAEIFFNNEQFF; CDR3nt: TGCGCCAGCAGCCAAGGAGCGGAGATTTTTTTTAACAATGAGCAGTTCTTC; v_gene: TRBV4-1; len: 17; d_gene: .; j_gene: TRBJ2-1; abundance: once
CDR3aa: CASRQVNYGYTF; CDR3nt: TGTGCCAGTAGACAGGTTAACTATGGCTACACCTTC; v_gene: TRBV19; len: 12; d_gene: .; j_gene: TRBJ1-2; abundance: .
CDR3aa: CASSSGQYLNYGYTF; CDR3nt: TGTGCCAGCAGTTCCGGACAGTACCTAAACTATGGCTACACCTTC; v_gene: TRBV27; len: 15; d_gene: .; j_gene: TRBJ1-2; abundance: .
CDR3aa: CASSVQGGGMNTEAFF; CDR3nt: TGTGCCAGCAGCGTTCAGGGGGGTGGGATGAACACTGAAGCTTTCTTT; v_gene: TRBV7-2; len: 16; d_gene: TRBD1; j_gene: TRBJ1-1; abundance: .
CDR3aa: CASSYRAYNEQFF; CDR3nt: TGTGCCAGCAGCTATCGGGCCTACAATGAGCAGTTCTTC; v_gene: TRBV7-2; len: 13; d_gene: .; j_gene: TRBJ2-1; abundance: .
CDR3aa: CASSTTGTGFGETQYF; CDR3nt: TGTGCCAGCAGCACTACCGGGACAGGGTTCGGGGAGACCCAGTACTTC; v_gene: TRBV7-3; len: 16; d_gene: TRBD1; j_gene: TRBJ2-5; abundance: once
CDR3aa: CASSLGTGLGGELFF; CDR3nt: TGTGCCAGCAGCTTGGGGACAGGGCTAGGCGGGGAGCTGTTTTTT; v_gene: TRBV5-5; len: 15; d_gene: TRBD1; j_gene: TRBJ2-2; abundance: .
CDR3aa: CAWRTRTHNSPLHF; CDR3nt: TGTGCCTGGAGGACTAGGACACATAATTCACCCCTCCACTTT; v_gene: TRBV30; len: 14; d_gene: .; j_gene: TRBJ1-6; abundance: .
CDR3aa: CASTPYLGSEQYF; CDR3nt: TGTGCCAGCACCCCTTACCTAGGGAGCGAGCAGTACTTC; v_gene: TRBV6-2/TRBV6-3; len: 13; d_gene: .; j_gene: TRBJ2-7; abundance: .
CDR3aa: CASSPGTSPNTGELFF; CDR3nt: TGTGCCAGCAGCCCCGGGACTAGCCCGAACACCGGGGAGCTGTTTTTT; v_gene: TRBV13; len: 16; d_gene: TRBD2; j_gene: TRBJ2-2; abundance: .
CDR3aa: CASSRGQQNTEAFF; CDR3nt: TGTGCCAGCTCACGGGGACAGCAGAACACTGAAGCTTTCTTT; v_gene: TRBV18; len: 14; d_gene: TRBD1; j_gene: TRBJ1-1; abundance: once
CDR3aa: CASSYCLHRDRVGEQYF; CDR3nt: TGTGCCAGCAGTTACTGCCTACACCGGGACAGGGTGGGCGAGCAGTACTTC; v_gene: TRBV6-8; len: 17; d_gene: TRBD1; j_gene: TRBJ2-7; abundance: .
CDR3aa: CASSLVLSGVGNQPQHF; CDR3nt: TGTGCCAGCAGCTTAGTTTTGTCGGGGGTTGGCAATCAGCCCCAGCATTTT; v_gene: TRBV7-2; len: 17; d_gene: .; j_gene: TRBJ1-5; abundance: .
CDR3aa: CASSLDRDKNIQYF; CDR3nt: TGTGCCAGCAGCCTGGACAGGGACAAAAACATTCAGTACTTC; v_gene: TRBV6-2/TRBV6-3; len: 14; d_gene: TRBD1; j_gene: TRBJ2-4; abundance: .
CDR3aa: CATSEPGAGVNVLTF; CDR3nt: TGTGCCACCAGTGAACCCGGGGCAGGGGTCAACGTCCTGACTTTC; v_gene: TRBV24-1; len: 15; d_gene: .; j_gene: TRBJ2-6; abundance: .
CDR3aa: CASRPGWGREDGYTF; CDR3nt: TGTGCCAGCAGACCAGGGTGGGGGCGAGAGGATGGCTACACCTTC; v_gene: TRBV11-3; len: 15; d_gene: .; j_gene: TRBJ1-2; abundance: .
CDR3aa: CASSLPFSSYEQYF; CDR3nt: TGTGCCAGCAGCTTACCCTTTTCCAGCTACGAGCAGTACTTC; v_gene: TRBV13; len: 14; d_gene: .; j_gene: TRBJ2-7; abundance: .
CDR3aa: CASSGRGYTF; CDR3nt: TGTGCCAGCAGTGGGCGTGGCTACACCTTC; v_gene: TRBV28; len: 10; d_gene: .; j_gene: TRBJ1-2; abundance: .
CDR3aa: CASTPSGGNSPLHF; CDR3nt: TGTGCCAGTACCCCCTCAGGGGGCAATTCACCCCTCCACTTT; v_gene: TRBV19; len: 14; d_gene: TRBD1; j_gene: TRBJ1-6; abundance: .